Listed here is a single TCR beta chain. Its specificity is unknown. Data came from immunoSEQ multiplex PCR; TCRdb stores just in-frame clones and leaves some out. The sample has some 28,000 clones; roughly 60% are singletons. This entry belongs to a study of cytotoxic CD8 clonotypes in ibrutinib-treated CLL. Background on the study: The patients, around 12 relapsed/refractory and approximately 15 treatment-naive, included around 17 who were IGHV unmutated. Patients attained approximately 25 partial and 2 complete responses; at median 68 months, roughly 15 remained remitted while 12 progressed.

Whole-study results and caveats: Public clonotypes were uncommon and contracted or stayed stable on treatment. Clonality went up at the time of ibrutinib response, stayed stable in sustained remission, and later dropped back toward its baseline level at progression.

The CDR3 is 17 residues long. The sample was PBMCs, taken before ibrutinib treatment. This TCR came from a human donor with chronic lymphocytic leukemia. The V and J genes are TRBV21-1 and TRBJ2-6; the D call TRBD1 from the table was never checked on the DNA. TRBV21-1 is reported as a pseudogene. CDR3 DNA: TGTGCCAGCAGCAGAGACACAGGGCTTTCTGGGGCCAACGTCCTGACTTTC. Translated: CASSRDTGLSGANVLTF.